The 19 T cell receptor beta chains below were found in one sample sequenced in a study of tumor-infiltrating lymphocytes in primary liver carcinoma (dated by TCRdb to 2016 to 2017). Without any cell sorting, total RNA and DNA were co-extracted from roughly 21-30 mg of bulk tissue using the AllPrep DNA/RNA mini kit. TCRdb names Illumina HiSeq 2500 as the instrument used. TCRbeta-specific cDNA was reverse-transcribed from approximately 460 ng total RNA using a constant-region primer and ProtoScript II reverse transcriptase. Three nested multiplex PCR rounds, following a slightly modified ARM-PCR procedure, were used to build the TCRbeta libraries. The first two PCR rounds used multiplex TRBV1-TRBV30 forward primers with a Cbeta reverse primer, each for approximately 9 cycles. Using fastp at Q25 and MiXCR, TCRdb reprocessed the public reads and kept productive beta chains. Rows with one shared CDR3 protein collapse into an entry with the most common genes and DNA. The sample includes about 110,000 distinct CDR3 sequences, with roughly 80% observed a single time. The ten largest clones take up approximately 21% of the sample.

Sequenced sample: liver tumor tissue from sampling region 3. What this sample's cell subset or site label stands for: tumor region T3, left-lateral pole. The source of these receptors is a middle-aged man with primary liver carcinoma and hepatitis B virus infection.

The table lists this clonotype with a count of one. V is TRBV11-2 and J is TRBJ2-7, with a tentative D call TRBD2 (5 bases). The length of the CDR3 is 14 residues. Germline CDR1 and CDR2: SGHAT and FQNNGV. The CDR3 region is CASRSSRNSYEQYF. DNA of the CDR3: TGTGCTAGCCGCTCTAGCAGGAACTCCTACGAGCAGTACTTC. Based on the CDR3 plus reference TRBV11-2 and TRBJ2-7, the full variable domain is EAGVAQSPRYKIIEKRQSVAFWCNPISGHATLYWYQQILGQGPKLLIQFQNNGVVDDSQLPKDRFSAERLKGVDSTLKIQPAKLEDSAVYLCASRSSRNSYEQYFGPGTRLTVT.

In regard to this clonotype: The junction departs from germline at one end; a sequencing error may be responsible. This chain's CDR3 is CASSLKGGTIVTLEQYF. DNA for the CDR3: TGTGCCAGCAGCCTGAAGGGAGGGACTATAGTTACCCTCGAGCAATACTTC. The chain links TRBV7-8 to TRBJ2-7; 7 positions agree with TRBD2. CDR3 length equals 17 residues. Germline V gene data show CDR1 as SGHVS and CDR2 as FQNEAQ.

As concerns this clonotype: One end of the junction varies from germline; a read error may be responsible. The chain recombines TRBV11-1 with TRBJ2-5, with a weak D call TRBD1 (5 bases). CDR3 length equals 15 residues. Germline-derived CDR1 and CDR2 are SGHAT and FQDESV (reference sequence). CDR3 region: CASSLEWGGKETQYF. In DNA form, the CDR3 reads TGTGCCAGTAGCTTAGAATGGGGCGGAAAAGAGACCCAGTACTTC.

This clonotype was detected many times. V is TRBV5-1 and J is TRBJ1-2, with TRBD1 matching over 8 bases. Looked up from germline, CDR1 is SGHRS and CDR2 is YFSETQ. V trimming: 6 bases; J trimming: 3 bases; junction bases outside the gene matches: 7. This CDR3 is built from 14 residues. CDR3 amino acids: CASTIQGDDYGYTF. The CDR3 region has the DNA TGCGCCAGCACCATACAGGGGGATGACTATGGCTACACCTTC. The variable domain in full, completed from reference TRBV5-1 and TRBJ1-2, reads KAGVTQTPRYLIKTRGQQVTLSCSPISGHRSVSWYQQTPGQGLQFLFEYFSETQRNKGNFPGRFSGRQFSNSRSEMNVSTLELGDSALYLCASTIQGDDYGYTFGSGTRLTVV.

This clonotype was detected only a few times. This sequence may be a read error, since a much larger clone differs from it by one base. The DNA of the CDR3 is TGTGTCACCCTACTAGCGGGAGCTTACAATGAGCAGTTCTTC. The encoded protein is CVTLLAGAYNEQFF. The J gene is TRBJ2-1, the V gene TRBV28; 11 bases are shared with TRBD2. From germline, CDR1 is MDHEN and CDR2 SYDVKM. The CDR3 has 14 residues.

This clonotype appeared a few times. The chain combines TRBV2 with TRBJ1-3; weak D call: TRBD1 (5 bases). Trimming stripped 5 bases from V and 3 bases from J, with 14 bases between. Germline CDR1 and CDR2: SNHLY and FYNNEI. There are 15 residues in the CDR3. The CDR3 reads CASSLPGGSGNTIYF. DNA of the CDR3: TGTGCCAGCAGTTTGCCGGGGGGAAGTGGAAACACCATATATTTT.

The CDR3 reads CASSQQDSIAKNIQYF. The CDR3 coding sequence is TGTGCCAGCAGTCAACAAGACAGTATAGCCAAAAACATTCAGTACTTC. The V call is TRBV28, the J call TRBJ2-4; TRBD1 is a possible D gene (5 bases). The CDR3 runs 16 residues. CDR1 MDHEN and CDR2 SYDVKM come from the germline V gene. The V end lost 5 bases, the J end lost 0 bases, and 14 bases lay between the germline ends.

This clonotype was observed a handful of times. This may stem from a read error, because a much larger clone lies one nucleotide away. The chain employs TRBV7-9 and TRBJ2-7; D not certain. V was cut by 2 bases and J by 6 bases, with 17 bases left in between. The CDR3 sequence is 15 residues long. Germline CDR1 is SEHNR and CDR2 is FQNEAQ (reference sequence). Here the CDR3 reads CASSLSWGTLGEQYF. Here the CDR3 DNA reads TGTGCCAGCAGCTTATCATGGGGAACCCTCGGCGAGCAGTACTTC.

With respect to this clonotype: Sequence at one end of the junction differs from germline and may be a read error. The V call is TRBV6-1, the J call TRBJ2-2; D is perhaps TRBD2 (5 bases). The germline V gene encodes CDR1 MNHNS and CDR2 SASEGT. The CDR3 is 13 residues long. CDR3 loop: CAGSFGNTGELFF. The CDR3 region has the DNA TGTGCCGGCAGTTTCGGGAACACCGGGGAGCTATTTTTT.

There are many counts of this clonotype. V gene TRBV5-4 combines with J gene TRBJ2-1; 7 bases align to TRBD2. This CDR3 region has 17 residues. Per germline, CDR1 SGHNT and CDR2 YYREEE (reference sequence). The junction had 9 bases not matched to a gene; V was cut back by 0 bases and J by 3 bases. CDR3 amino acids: CASSLGSGSGGYNEQFF. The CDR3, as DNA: TGTGCCAGCAGCTTGGGAAGCGGGTCGGGGGGCTACAATGAGCAGTTCTTC.

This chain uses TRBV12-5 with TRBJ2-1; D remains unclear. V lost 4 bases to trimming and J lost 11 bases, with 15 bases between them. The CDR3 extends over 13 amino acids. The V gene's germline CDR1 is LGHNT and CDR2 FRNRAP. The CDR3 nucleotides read TGTGCTAGTGGTTCCGTCATAGGTCTAAAGCAGTTCTTC. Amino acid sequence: CASGSVIGLKQFF.

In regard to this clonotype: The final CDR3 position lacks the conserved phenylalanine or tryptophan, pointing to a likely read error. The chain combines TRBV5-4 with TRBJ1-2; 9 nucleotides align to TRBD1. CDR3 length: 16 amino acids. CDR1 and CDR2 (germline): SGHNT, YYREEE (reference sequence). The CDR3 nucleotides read TGCGCCAGCAGCGGCGCCCACTCCGGGACAGGGTATGGCTACACCTAC. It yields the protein CASSGAHSGTGYGYTY.

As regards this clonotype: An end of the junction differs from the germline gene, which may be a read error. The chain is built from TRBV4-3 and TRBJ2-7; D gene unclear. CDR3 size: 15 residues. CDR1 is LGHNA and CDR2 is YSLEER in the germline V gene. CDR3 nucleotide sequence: TGCGCAAGCAGCCAAGATGTTTCCAGTTCCTACGAGAAGTACTTC. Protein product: CASSQDVSSSYEKYF.

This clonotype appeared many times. CDR3 loop: CASSRPDSLSYEQYF. Written as DNA, the CDR3 is TGCGCCAGCAGTCGACCCGACTCCCTCTCCTACGAGCAGTACTTC. This chain connects TRBV4-1 to TRBJ2-7; D gene ambiguous. Trimming pared 6 bases from V and 0 bases from J, leaving 15 bases between. The CDR3 runs 15 residues. Looked up from germline, CDR1 is MGHRA and CDR2 is YSYEKL.

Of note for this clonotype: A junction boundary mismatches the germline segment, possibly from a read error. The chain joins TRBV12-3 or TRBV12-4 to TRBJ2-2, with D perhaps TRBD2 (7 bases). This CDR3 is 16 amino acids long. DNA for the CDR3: TGTGCCTGCAGTTTTGGGGGGGCAGTAAGCACCGGGGAACTGTTTTTT. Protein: CACSFGGAVSTGELFF.

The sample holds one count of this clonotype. The CDR3 reads CACNTYTGFGANVLTF. In nucleotides, the CDR3 is TGTGCCTGCAACACATACACGGGCTTTGGGGCCAACGTCCTGACTTTC. The chain has TRBV5-6 and TRBJ2-6; D unresolved. The length of the CDR3 is 16 residues. V was clipped by 10 bases and J by 3 bases, with 20 bases between them. The germline V gene encodes CDR1 SGHDT and CDR2 YYEEEE.

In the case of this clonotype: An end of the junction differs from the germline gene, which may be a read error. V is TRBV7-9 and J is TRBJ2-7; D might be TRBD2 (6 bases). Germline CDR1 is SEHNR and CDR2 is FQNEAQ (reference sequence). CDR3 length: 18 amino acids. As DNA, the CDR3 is TGTGCCAGCAGCTTAAGGGGAGGATCGGGGACTTTACCCTACGAGCAATACTTC. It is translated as CASSLRGGSGTLPYEQYF. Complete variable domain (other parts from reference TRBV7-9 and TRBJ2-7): DTGVSQNPRHKITKRGQNVTFRCDPISEHNRLYWYRQTLGQGPEFLTYFQNEAQLEKSRLLSDRFSAERPKGSFSTLEIQRTEQGDSAMYLCASSLRGGSGTLPYEQYFGPGTRLTVT.

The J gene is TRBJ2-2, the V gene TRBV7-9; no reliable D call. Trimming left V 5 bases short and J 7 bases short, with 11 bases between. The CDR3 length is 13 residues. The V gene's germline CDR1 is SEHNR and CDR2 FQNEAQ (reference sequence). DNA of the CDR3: TGTGCCAGCAGCCTCAATCCCGACGGGGAGCTGTTTTTT. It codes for CASSLNPDGELFF.

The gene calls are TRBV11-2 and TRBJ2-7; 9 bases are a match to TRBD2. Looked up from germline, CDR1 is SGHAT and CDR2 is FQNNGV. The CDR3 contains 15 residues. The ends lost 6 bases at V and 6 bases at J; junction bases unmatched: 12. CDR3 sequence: CASRSLAGACLEQYF. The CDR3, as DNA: TGTGCCAGCAGATCGTTAGCGGGAGCGTGCCTCGAGCAGTACTTC.